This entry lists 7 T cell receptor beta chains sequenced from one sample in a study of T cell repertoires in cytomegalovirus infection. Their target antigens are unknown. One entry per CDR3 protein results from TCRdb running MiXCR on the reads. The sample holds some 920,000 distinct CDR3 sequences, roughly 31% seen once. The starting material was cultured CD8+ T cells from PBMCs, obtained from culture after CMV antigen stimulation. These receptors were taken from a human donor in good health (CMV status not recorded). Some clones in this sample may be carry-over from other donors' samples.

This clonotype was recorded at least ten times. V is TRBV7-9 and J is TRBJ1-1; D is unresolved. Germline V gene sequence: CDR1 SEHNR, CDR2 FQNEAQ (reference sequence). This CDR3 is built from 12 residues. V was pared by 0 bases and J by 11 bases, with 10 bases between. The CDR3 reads CASSLAMVGAFF. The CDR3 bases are TGTGCCAGCAGCTTAGCTATGGTTGGGGCTTTCTTT.

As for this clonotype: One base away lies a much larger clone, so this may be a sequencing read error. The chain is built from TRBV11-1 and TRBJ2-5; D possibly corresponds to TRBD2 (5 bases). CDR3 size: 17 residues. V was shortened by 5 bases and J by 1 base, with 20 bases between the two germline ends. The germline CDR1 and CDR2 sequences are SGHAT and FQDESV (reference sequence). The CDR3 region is CASSRVEIRDAQETQYF. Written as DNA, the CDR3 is TGTGCCAGCAGCCGCGTCGAGATCCGGGATGCCCAAGAGACCCAGTACTTC.

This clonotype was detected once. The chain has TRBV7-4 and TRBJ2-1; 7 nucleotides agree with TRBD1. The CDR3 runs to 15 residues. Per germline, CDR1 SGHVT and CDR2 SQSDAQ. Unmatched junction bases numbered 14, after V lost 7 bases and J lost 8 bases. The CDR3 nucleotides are TGTGCCAGCAACATCGACAGGGTGATAGAGGATGAGCAGTTCTTC. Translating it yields CASNIDRVIEDEQFF. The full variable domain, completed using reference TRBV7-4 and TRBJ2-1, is GAGVSQSPRYKVAKRGRDVALRCDSISGHVTLYWYRQTLGQGSEVLTYSQSDAQRDKSGRPSGRFSAERPERSVSTLKIQRTEQGDSAVYLCASNIDRVIEDEQFFGPGTRLTVL.

The CDR3 loop is CASSVAQKQFF. Here the CDR3 DNA reads TGTGCCAGCAGCGTTGCGCAGAAGCAGTTCTTC. This sequence joins TRBV9 and TRBJ2-1; D remains unclear. Germline V gene lookup returns CDR1 SGDLS and CDR2 YYNGEE. The ends were cut back, 2 bases at V and 11 bases at J, with 8 bases in the middle. CDR3 length: 11 amino acids.

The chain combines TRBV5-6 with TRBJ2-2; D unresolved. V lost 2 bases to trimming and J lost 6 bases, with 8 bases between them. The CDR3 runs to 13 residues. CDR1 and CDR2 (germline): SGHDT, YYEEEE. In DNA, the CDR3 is TGTGCCAGCAGCTTCCCAAACGCCGGGGAGCTGTTTTTT. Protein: CASSFPNAGELFF.

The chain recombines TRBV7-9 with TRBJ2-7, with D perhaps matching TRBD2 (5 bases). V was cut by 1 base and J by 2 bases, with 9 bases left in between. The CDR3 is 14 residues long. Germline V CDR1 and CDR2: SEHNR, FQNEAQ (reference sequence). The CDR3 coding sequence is TGTGCCAGCAGCTTAGAGGAGGCCGCCTACGAGCAGTACTTC. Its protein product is CASSLEEAAYEQYF.

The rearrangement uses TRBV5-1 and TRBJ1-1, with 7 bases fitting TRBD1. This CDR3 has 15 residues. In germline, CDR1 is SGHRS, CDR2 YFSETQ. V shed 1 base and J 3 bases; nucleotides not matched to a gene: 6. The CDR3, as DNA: TGCGCCAGCAGCTTGATATCAGGGGGAGACACTGAAGCTTTCTTT. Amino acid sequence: CASSLISGGDTEAFF. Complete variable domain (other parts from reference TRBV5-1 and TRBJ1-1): KAGVTQTPRYLIKTRGQQVTLSCSPISGHRSVSWYQQTPGQGLQFLFEYFSETQRNKGNFPGRFSGRQFSNSRSEMNVSTLELGDSALYLCASSLISGGDTEAFFGQGTRLTVV.